The next 15 T cell receptor beta chains were all read from a single sample in a study of identical twins. From the 5' RACE reads, TCRdb called clonotypes with MiXCR, one entry per CDR3 protein. The sample yields approximately 490,000 distinct CDR3 sequences, about 22% seen once. These data are also associated with another study on yellow fever vaccine responses in identical twins.

What was sequenced was CD4+ T cells sorted from blood. The source is a woman under 30 in good health.

The CDR3 region has the DNA TGTGCCAGCAGTGAAAGGGCTAGCGGGAGTTTCAGCTACTACGAGCAGTACTTC. Amino acid sequence: CASSERASGSFSYYEQYF. The V call is TRBV6-1, the J call TRBJ2-7, with 10 bases identical to TRBD2. This CDR3 spans 18 amino acids. With 2 bases clipped from V and 3 bases from J, the junction kept 13 bases outside the gene matches. Germline-derived CDR1 and CDR2 are MNHNS and SASEGT.

This chain links TRBV25-1 with TRBJ2-2; the match to TRBD1 covers 8 bases. Trimming took 4 bases from V and 7 from J; bases not matched to a gene: 8. The CDR3 is 15 residues long. Germline V lookup: CDR1 MGHDK, CDR2 SYGVNS. The CDR3 DNA reads TGTGCCAGCAGTGGGAGGACAGGGAGCTTCGGGGAGCTGTTTTTT. Translating gives CASSGRTGSFGELFF.

This clonotype was recorded many times. J is TRBJ2-2 and V is TRBV5-6; D is possibly TRBD2 (5 bases). CDR3 size: 15 residues. V was clipped by 4 bases and J by 4 bases, with 14 bases between them. CDR1 SGHDT and CDR2 YYEEEE come from the germline V gene. The DNA of the CDR3 is TGTGCCAGCAGCCCTGTAGTCGGGGTCACCGGGGAGCTGTTTTTT. This gives the protein CASSPVVGVTGELFF.

The chain joins TRBV7-9 to TRBJ2-7; 8 nucleotides line up with TRBD2. Trimming removed 0 bases from V and 3 bases from J; junction bases left unmatched: 4. CDR3 length: 15 residues. Germline CDR1 SEHNR, CDR2 FQNEAQ (reference sequence). The CDR3 region is CASSLAVAGNYEQYF. Here the CDR3 DNA reads TGTGCCAGCAGCTTAGCGGTAGCGGGGAACTACGAGCAGTACTTC.

This clonotype was counted only a few times. The V call is TRBV5-5, the J call TRBJ1-5; possible D gene TRBD1, 5 bases. CDR3 length equals 17 residues. Trimming stripped 4 bases from V and 3 bases from J, with 20 bases between. In germline, CDR1 is SGHKS, CDR2 YYEKEE (reference sequence). CDR3: CASSADGTPGFNQPQHF. DNA for the CDR3: TGTGCCAGCAGCGCGGACGGTACCCCAGGGTTCAATCAGCCCCAGCATTTT.

This clonotype showed up just a few times. This sequence joins TRBV12-3 or TRBV12-4 and TRBJ2-7; D uncertain. The CDR3 covers 14 residues. V lost 3 bases and J 3 bases, leaving 12 bases between the germline ends. CDR3 amino acids: CASSFGRTGYEQYV. The DNA of the CDR3 is TGTGCCAGCAGTTTCGGACGGACCGGCTACGAGCAGTACGTC.

This clonotype has just a few counts. The J gene is TRBJ1-4, the V gene TRBV6-5; D is unclear. This CDR3 contains 15 residues. Trimming took off 0 bases at V and 11 bases at J, with 16 bases between the two ends. CDR1 is MNHEY and CDR2 is SVGAGI in the germline V gene. CDR3 in amino acids: CASSYSYPEVGKLFF. The CDR3 region has the DNA TGTGCCAGCAGTTACTCATACCCCGAGGTTGGGAAACTGTTTTTT.

This clonotype has only a few counts. The rearrangement joins TRBV6-1 to TRBJ2-2; the match to TRBD1 covers 9 bases. This CDR3 is built from 15 residues. In germline, CDR1 is MNHNS, CDR2 SASEGT. The V and J ends lost 6 bases and 2 bases, in that order; junction bases with no gene match: 4. The CDR3 bases are TGTGCCAGCAGGGGGGGACAGGGAAACACCGGGGAGCTGTTTTTT. It specifies CASRGGQGNTGELFF.

The chain is built from TRBV5-1 and TRBJ2-7, with a tentative D call TRBD2 (5 bases). This CDR3 comprises 15 residues. Trimming removed 1 base at V and 0 bases at J, with 11 bases between. The germline V gene encodes CDR1 SGHRS and CDR2 YFSETQ. CDR3 residues: CASSLFGEPSYEQYF. CDR3 bases: TGCGCCAGCAGCTTGTTCGGGGAACCCTCCTACGAGCAGTACTTC.

The gene calls are TRBV28 and TRBJ2-5; D may be TRBD2 (6 bases). V lost 4 bases and J lost 1, with 7 bases in between. Germline lookup yields CDR1 MDHEN and CDR2 SYDVKM. This CDR3 has 13 amino acids. The chain's CDR3 is CASSYGSQETQYF. As DNA, the CDR3 is TGTGCCAGCAGTTACGGGAGCCAAGAGACCCAGTACTTC.

This clonotype was observed a handful of times. V usage is TRBV10-3 and J usage is TRBJ1-2; D may be TRBD1 (5 bases). From germline, CDR1 is ENHRY and CDR2 SYGVKD. The CDR3 is made up of 12 amino acids. V lost 5 bases to trimming and J lost 4 bases, with 8 bases between them. The chain's CDR3 is CAISLGTYGYTF. Here the CDR3 DNA reads TGTGCCATCAGTCTCGGGACCTATGGCTACACCTTC.

In its sample, this clonotype was seen a few times. The chain carries TRBV28 and TRBJ2-3; D is undetermined. The CDR3 has 16 residues. Germline lookup yields CDR1 MDHEN and CDR2 SYDVKM. V lost 2 bases and J 1 base, leaving 13 bases between the germline ends. The DNA of the CDR3 is TGTGCCAGCAGTTTAGATTCGGTCGGTGGCACAGATACGCAGTATTTT. It specifies CASSLDSVGGTDTQYF.

This clonotype has just one count. The chain uses TRBV6-2 or TRBV6-3 and TRBJ2-4; 14 bases agree with TRBD2. Germline assignment: CDR1 MNHEY and CDR2 SVGEGT. CDR3 length: 15 residues. Trimming took 6 bases from V and 8 from J; bases not matched to a gene: 6. As DNA, the CDR3 is TGTGCCAGCAGAACCGGGACTAGCGGGAGTTACATTCAGTACTTC. It yields the protein CASRTGTSGSYIQYF.

The CDR3 DNA sequence: TGTGCCAGCTCACCACCGGCTAGCGCCAACGAGCAGTACTTC. Amino acids: CASSPPASANEQYF. The chain employs TRBV18 and TRBJ2-7; TRBD2 might be the D (6 bases). Germline lookup yields CDR1 KGHSH and CDR2 LQKENI. The CDR3 extends over 14 amino acids. Trimming shortened V by 0 bases and J by 5 bases, and 11 bases separated the two germline ends.

This clonotype turned up a few times. The genes are TRBV2 and TRBJ2-3, with D possibly matching TRBD2 (6 bases). V was pared by 7 bases and J by 5 bases, with 19 bases between. Germline CDR1 reads SNHLY; CDR2 reads FYNNEI. The CDR3 runs 15 residues. The CDR3 sequence is CASKYGSGTGDTQYF. For the CDR3, the DNA is TGTGCCAGCAAGTATGGTAGCGGAACGGGAGATACGCAGTATTTT.